Presented here are 27 T cell receptor beta chains from one specimen sequenced in a study of blood T cells in healthy people across ages. The second PCR ran roughly 7 to 12 cycles with a sample-barcoded 5' primer and J-beta primers. TCRdb ran MiXCR on the 5' RACE reads and lists one entry per CDR3 protein. The sample lists around 1.7 million distinct CDR3 sequences, 28% occurring once. The specimen sequenced was blood. These receptors came from a woman younger than 45 in good health.

The chain uses TRBV28 and TRBJ1-4, with a possible D match to TRBD1 (6 bases). CDR1 MDHEN and CDR2 SYDVKM come from the germline V gene. This CDR3 spans 14 amino acids. V gave up 4 bases and J gave up 5 bases, with 11 bases separating them. The DNA for the CDR3 is TGTGCCAGCAGTTCCGGGACAATGAATGAAAAACTGTTTTTT. It is translated as CASSSGTMNEKLFF.

This chain joins TRBV21-1 and TRBJ2-1; no check of the table's D call, TRBD1, against the DNA was made. TRBV21-1 is labeled a pseudogene. The CDR3 contains 19 residues. CDR3 nucleotides: TGTGCCAGCAGCAAATTTGGGGGCGTAGGGCAGGGACGACGGGGGGAGCAGTTCTTC. Protein product: CASSKFGGVGQGRRGEQFF.

This clonotype was counted only a few times. The chain has TRBV12-3 or TRBV12-4 and TRBJ2-3; tentatively, D is TRBD1 (6 bases). The V end was cut by 5 bases, the J end by 0 bases, with 21 bases between. This CDR3 spans 18 amino acids. The CDR3 loop is CASSPRRTGQSSTDTQYF. CDR3 nucleotides: TGTGCCAGCAGTCCTCGTCGAACAGGGCAATCTAGCACAGATACGCAGTATTTT.

The rearrangement joins TRBV11-2 to TRBJ1-1; D is uncertain. This CDR3 comprises 15 residues. Per the germline V gene, CDR1 is SGHAT and CDR2 is FQNNGV. Trimming took off 2 bases at V and 1 base at J, with 11 bases between the two ends. The DNA for the CDR3 is TGTGCCAGCAGCTTATTGATTTCTCCGAACACTGAAGCTTTCTTT. Its protein product is CASSLLISPNTEAFF.

This chain uses TRBV4-1 with TRBJ1-2; the D gene is possibly TRBD1 (6 bases). V was clipped by 3 bases and J by 0 bases, with 11 bases between them. CDR1 MGHRA and CDR2 YSYEKL come from the germline V gene. This CDR3 has 15 amino acids. CDR3 nucleotide sequence: TGCGCCAGCAGCCAGACAGGTTTTGCTAACTATGGCTACACCTTC. Translating gives CASSQTGFANYGYTF.

This clonotype was observed many times. The rearrangement links TRBV7-9 to TRBJ2-1; 8 bases are shared with TRBD2. Germline V gene sequence: CDR1 SEHNR, CDR2 FQNEAQ (reference sequence). The CDR3 length is 12 residues. Trimming removed 5 bases from V and 13 bases from J; junction bases left unmatched: 7. CDR3 DNA sequence: TGTGCCAGCAGCCCCGGGGGGGGTCTTCAGTTCTTC. Encoded protein: CASSPGGGLQFF.

V usage is TRBV7-2 and J usage is TRBJ2-1; perhaps TRBD1 as D (7 bases). Looked up from germline, CDR1 is SGHTA and CDR2 is FQGNSA. CDR3 size: 16 residues. Trimming removed 5 bases at V and 9 bases at J, with 23 bases between. The CDR3 DNA is TGTGCCAGCAGCCTTGGGGGGCAGGGGGTTGTAGGTGAGCAGTTCTTC. Translated: CASSLGGQGVVGEQFF.

V and J are TRBV6-1 and TRBJ2-6; D gene ambiguous. The CDR3 has 16 amino acids. Trimming shortened V by 6 bases and J by 0 bases, and 12 bases separated the two germline ends. The V gene's germline CDR1 is MNHNS and CDR2 SASEGT. CDR3 sequence reads: CASRWTATSGANVLTF. The CDR3 DNA follows: TGTGCCAGCAGGTGGACGGCAACCTCTGGGGCCAACGTCCTGACTTTC.

The V call is TRBV15, the J call TRBJ2-1; the match to TRBD2 covers 10 bases. The CDR3 totals 14 residues. CDR1 is LNHNV and CDR2 is YYDKDF in the germline V gene (reference sequence). The junction had 3 bases not matched to a gene; V was cut back by 3 bases and J by 7 bases. DNA of the CDR3: TGTGCCACCAGCAGGGGACTAGCGCGAAATGAGCAGTTCTTC. Amino acids: CATSRGLARNEQFF.

This clonotype was observed a handful of times. The chain carries TRBV7-9 and TRBJ2-5; D gene ambiguous. The J call is doubtful: the DNA matches TRBJ2-7 better. The CDR3 covers 11 residues. CDR1 is SEHNR and CDR2 is FQNEAQ in the germline V gene (reference sequence). The CDR3 nucleotides are TGTGCCAGCGGTAGCCTTAGCGAGCAGTACTTC. Translated, it gives CASGSLSEQYF.

The table lists this clonotype with a few counts. V usage is TRBV5-4 and J usage is TRBJ2-5; 12 bases match TRBD2. The trim removed 3 bases at V and 5 bases at J, leaving 5 bases unmatched. CDR1 and CDR2 (germline): SGHNT, YYREEE (reference sequence). This CDR3 is built from 15 residues. This chain's CDR3 is CASSSGGTSGETQYF. For the CDR3, the DNA is TGTGCCAGCAGCTCCGGGGGGACTAGCGGGGAGACCCAGTACTTC. The full variable domain, its missing parts supplied by reference TRBV5-4 and TRBJ2-5, is ETGVTQSPTHLIKTRGQQVTLRCSSQSGHNTVSWYQQALGQGPQFIFQYYREEENGRGNFPPRFSGLQFPNYSSELNVNALELDDSALYLCASSSGGTSGETQYFGPGTRLLVL.

This rearrangement joins TRBV7-8 to TRBJ2-2; D is possibly TRBD2 (6 bases). The CDR3 runs 16 residues. V was cut by 8 bases and J by 7 bases, with 23 bases left in between. CDR1 is SGHVS, CDR2 FQNEAQ, per germline. The CDR3, as DNA: TGTGCCAGCTTCGTATTTCTGGGGTCGCGGGGCGGGGAGCTGTTTTTT. Residues: CASFVFLGSRGGELFF.

V and J are TRBV20-1 and TRBJ1-4; 7 bases agree with TRBD1. V lost 5 bases, J lost 3 bases, and 3 bases stayed unmatched. Germline CDR1 DFQATT, CDR2 SNEGSKA (reference sequence). The CDR3 spans 13 residues. CDR3 residues: CSAPTGSNEKLFF. The CDR3 region has the DNA TGCAGTGCTCCGACAGGGTCTAATGAAAAACTGTTTTTT.

This chain connects TRBV7-6 to TRBJ2-3, with no clear D. The germline gives CDR1 SGHVS, CDR2 FNYEAQ. The CDR3 consists of 14 residues. Between the trimmed V and J ends, which lost 5 bases and 1 base, there was a span of 10 bases. CDR3 loop: CASSLVARTDTQYF. Here the CDR3 DNA reads TGTGCCAGCAGCCTAGTAGCCCGCACAGATACGCAGTATTTT.

The chain recombines TRBV7-6 with TRBJ1-5, with 7 positions matching TRBD1. V trimming: 3 bases; J trimming: 6 bases; junction bases outside the gene matches: 5. The germline gives CDR1 SGHVS, CDR2 FNYEAQ. This CDR3 has 14 residues. CDR3 nucleotide sequence: TGTGCCAGCAGCTTTGGACAGGAAGGTCAGCCCCAGCATTTT. This codes for CASSFGQEGQPQHF.

This clonotype was seen only a few times. The gene calls are TRBV5-1 and TRBJ2-3, with a weak D call TRBD1 (6 bases). V was cut by 1 base and J by 6 bases, with 18 bases left in between. The germline V gene has CDR1 SGHRS and CDR2 YFSETQ. The CDR3 contains 16 residues. CDR3 DNA sequence: TGCGCCAGCAGCTTGTCTGGGGCCCCCCAGGGGGATACGCAGTATTTT. Residues: CASSLSGAPQGDTQYF.

Worth noting for this clonotype: This CDR3 fails to terminate in the conserved phenylalanine or tryptophan, so it likely reflects a read error. The chain joins TRBV28 to TRBJ2-4; 8 nucleotides match TRBD2. The DNA end is a closer match to TRBJ2-7, so the J assignment may be wrong. The germline V gene has CDR1 MDHEN and CDR2 SYDVKM. The CDR3 runs to 13 residues. CDR3 bases: TGTGCCAGCAGGGCGGGGGGCCCCTACGAGCAGTACTTA. This codes for CASRAGGPYEQYL.

V usage is TRBV5-5 and J usage is TRBJ2-1, with D tentatively TRBD2 (6 bases). The CDR3 extends over 16 amino acids. Germline loops: CDR1 SGHKS, CDR2 YYEKEE (reference sequence). V dropped 2 bases and J dropped 9 bases, with 21 bases sitting between them. The CDR3 loop is CASSFRSGGTGGEQFF. The DNA of the CDR3 is TGTGCCAGCAGCTTCCGTAGCGGAGGAACTGGGGGTGAGCAGTTCTTC.

This clonotype came up a few times. The rearrangement joins TRBV20-1 to TRBJ1-2; TRBD1 aligns across 7 bases. Trimming cost V 4 bases and J 5 bases; bases outside gene matches: 4. Germline CDR1 DFQATT, CDR2 SNEGSKA (reference sequence). The CDR3 sequence is 12 residues long. For the CDR3, the DNA is TGCAGTGCTACCGGGACAGTGTATGGCTACACCTTC. Residues: CSATGTVYGYTF.

This clonotype was picked up a small number of times. The rearrangement joins TRBV7-9 to TRBJ1-2; 7 bases are shared with TRBD1. CDR3 length equals 18 residues. The V and J ends lost 6 bases and 3 bases, in that order; junction bases with no gene match: 19. The V gene's germline CDR1 is SEHNR and CDR2 FQNEAQ (reference sequence). In nucleotides, the CDR3 is TGTGCCAGCAGGGATAGTTGGACAGGCGCCCATCTCCACTATGGCTACACCTTC. Protein product: CASRDSWTGAHLHYGYTF.

As regards this clonotype: A read error may be the cause here, since a much bigger clone is one base away. This chain links TRBV11-2 with TRBJ2-1; 8 positions agree with TRBD2. Germline V gene sequence: CDR1 SGHAT, CDR2 FQNNGV. CDR3 size: 15 residues. The V segment lost 1 base and the J segment 8 bases; nucleotides outside the gene matches: 7. The CDR3 nucleotides are TGTGCCAGCAGCTTAGGGACTAGCAGGGTGGATGAGCAGTTCTTC. Amino acid sequence: CASSLGTSRVDEQFF.

In this sample, this clonotype turned up many times. The chain is built from TRBV5-1 and TRBJ2-5, with a weak D call TRBD2 (6 bases). Trimming removed 4 bases at V and 4 bases at J, with 14 bases between. CDR1 and CDR2 (germline): SGHRS, YFSETQ. This CDR3 is built from 14 residues. CDR3 sequence reads: CASSPGRGRETQYF. The CDR3 DNA reads TGCGCCAGCAGCCCGGGGCGGGGCAGAGAGACCCAGTACTTC. Full variable domain (remainder filled in from reference TRBV5-1 and TRBJ2-5): KAGVTQTPRYLIKTRGQQVTLSCSPISGHRSVSWYQQTPGQGLQFLFEYFSETQRNKGNFPGRFSGRQFSNSRSEMNVSTLELGDSALYLCASSPGRGRETQYFGPGTRLLVL.

The chain uses TRBV9 and TRBJ2-1; TRBD2 aligns across 11 bases. In germline, CDR1 is SGDLS, CDR2 YYNGEE. The junction had 5 bases not matched to a gene; V was cut back by 0 bases and J by 6 bases. The CDR3 covers 16 residues. CDR3 DNA: TGTGCCAGCAGCGTAGCTCTCACTAGCGGGGGCAATGAGCAGTTCTTC. It is translated as CASSVALTSGGNEQFF.

The chain uses TRBV3-1 and TRBJ1-1; D is undetermined. Trimming stripped 6 bases from V and 1 base from J, with 12 bases between. The length of the CDR3 is 14 residues. The germline CDR1 and CDR2 sequences are LGHDT and YNNKEL (reference sequence). Here the CDR3 reads CASRHRGKNTEAFF. CDR3 sequence (DNA): TGTGCCAGCAGGCATCGGGGTAAGAACACTGAAGCTTTCTTT.

The chain joins TRBV9 to TRBJ1-1, with no clear D. Trimming cost V 0 bases and J 2 bases, with 8 bases left between them. This CDR3 contains 14 residues. Per germline, CDR1 SGDLS and CDR2 YYNGEE. DNA of the CDR3: TGTGCCAGCAGCGTAGCGCAGTTAAACACTGAAGCTTTCTTT. It codes for CASSVAQLNTEAFF. The full variable domain, in which reference TRBV9 and TRBJ1-1 provide the parts outside the CDR3, is DSGVTQTPKHLITATGQRVTLRCSPRSGDLSVYWYQQSLDQGLQFLIQYYNGEERAKGNILERFSAQQFPDLHSELNLSSLELGDSALYFCASSVAQLNTEAFFGQGTRLTVV.

V and J are TRBV4-3 and TRBJ2-2; D remains ambiguous. The germline V gene has CDR1 LGHNA and CDR2 YSLEER. V lost 0 bases to trimming and J lost 3 bases, with 8 bases between them. This CDR3 region has 15 residues. Here the CDR3 DNA reads TGCGCCAGCAGCCAAGATTGGCCGGACACCGGGGAGCTGTTTTTT. As protein: CASSQDWPDTGELFF.

This clonotype was observed many times. The V and J genes are TRBV5-6 and TRBJ2-5, with 8 bases identical to TRBD1. The V gene's germline CDR1 is SGHDT and CDR2 YYEEEE. The CDR3 covers 14 residues. The V gene end was trimmed by 0 bases and the J gene end by 3 bases; junction bases not matched to a gene: 1. The chain's CDR3 is CASSLAGQEETQYF. The CDR3 nucleotides are TGTGCCAGCAGCTTGGCGGGACAGGAAGAGACCCAGTACTTC.